The present TCR beta chain was sequenced within a study of blood T cell repertoires in COVID-19. Study-level background: Samples representing acute and convalescent COVID-19 were sourced from the United States, Italy and Spain.

Profiling relied on immunoSEQ multiplex PCR, and the TCRdb table lists in-frame clones only, not all of them. This sample carries over 110,000 clones, 70% to 90% of them seen once, and the ten largest clones take 1.8%. The CDR3 is 14 amino acids. The germline V and J ends were trimmed by 6 bases and 7 bases, with 13 bases remaining between them. Germline V gene sequence: CDR1 MDHEN, CDR2 SYDVKM. In this sample, this clone turned up once. The genes are TRBV28 and TRBJ1-6, with D possibly being TRBD1 (6 bases). This clonotype was sampled from a man between 65 and 80 years old with acute or convalescent COVID-19. What was sequenced was peripheral blood. CDR3 in amino acids: CASRISRGNSPLHF. The CDR3 nucleotides are TGTGCCAGCAGGATCTCCAGGGGAAATTCACCCCTCCACTTT.